This T cell receptor beta chain originates from a study of CD8+ T cells in alopecia areata (dated by TCRdb to about 2018). Background for the entire study: High-throughput TCRbeta sequencing was used to examine T cell clonal expansion in alopecia areata in both the C3H/HeJ mouse model and human patients. In humans, TCRbeta sequencing was performed on scalp tissue and on sorted CD4+ and CD8+ peripheral blood T cells from healthy controls and from patients with patchy or totalis/universalis alopecia areata. Scalp clonality was compared across normal scalp (n=4), patchy alopecia areata scalp (n=8), and alopecia totalis/universalis scalp (n=8). The RNA source kit depended on sample type: the PAXgene miRNA kit for fixed scalp, the miRNeasy kit for PBMCs, and the RNeasy kit for mouse skin. TCRbeta CDR3 regions were amplified by immunoSEQ multiplex PCR using 35 Vbeta forward and 13 Jbeta reverse primers.

Libraries were constructed by the immunoSEQ multiplex PCR assay. RNA was extracted from all samples and reverse transcribed into cDNA, which served as template for TCR sequencing. First-strand cDNA was synthesized using SuperScript III with a 2:1 mix of oligo-dT and random hexamers. A synthetic immune receptor repertoire was used to gauge amplification bias, and whatever bias remained was removed computationally. From the authors' description of their analysis: Raw reads were preprocessed for error removal, and CDR3 was defined according to IMGT conventions as running from the conserved cysteine to phenylalanine. Clonality was computed as 1 minus the Shannon entropy, with the entropy normalized by log2 of the number of productive unique TCRs. Whether scalp clones were CD4 or CD8 was inferred by matching scalp TCRbeta sequences against CD4 and CD8 repertoires sorted from blood. Here the immuneACCESS table is served through TCRdb, limited to in-frame sequences with V and J called. Missing clones are a known gap in these copies; in checked studies unresolved V genes cover under half, and the rest lacks a known reason. V, J and clone size reflect that table, while D and trimming were determined from the DNA. The sample profile shows 98,000 or so clones; approximately 59% of them were found once. The ten largest clonotypes hold more than 20% of the sample.

For this clone: There is no known antigen for this receptor. No quality values exist for individual bases; no much larger clone is one base distant.

Broader findings and caveats from the paper: Compared with mice, TCR sequences shared between patients were less clear, possibly partly because of HLA diversity across the patient population. Compared with normal scalp, lesional scalp, particularly in alopecia totalis/universalis, had higher clonality and more expanded CD8+ clones, which suggests antigenic drive. Scalp TCR repertoire analysis is complicated because resident alphabeta T cells in normal human skin are also sequenced, whereas mouse skin is dominated by gammadelta T cells.

PBMCs were isolated by density centrifugation and stained for CD3, CD4 and CD8, and CD4+ and CD8+ T cells were sorted on a FACSAria. Scalp biopsies and blood samples were provided by unaffected controls. From a lookup of the germline V gene (reference sequence), CDR1 and CDR2 are LNHNV and YYDKDF. V is reduced by 4 bases and J by 4 bases, leaving a spacing of 8 bases between them. From the cysteine through the phenylalanine, the CDR3 covers 13 amino acids. Of the read, only the CDR3 DNA is kept; its 39 bases are in frame from base 1. The rearranged segments are TRBV15 and TRBJ2-1; a tentative D call is TRBD2 (6 bases match). Input material: CD8+ T cells sorted from blood. This TCR was sampled from a human donor in good health. The sequenced DNA: TGTGCCACCAGCACCGGGGGTTACAATGAGCAGTTCTTC. Translation gives CATSTGGYNEQFF.